Sequencing of this T cell receptor (beta chain) was carried out in a study of radiotherapy plus CTLA-4 blockade in lung cancer. Using immunoSEQ multiplex PCR, the repertoire was profiled, and TCRdb retains in-frame clones only, with some absent. In the table there are some 120,000 clones, 81% of which are singletons. Trimming left V 0 bases short and J 2 bases short, with 10 bases between. This CDR3 has 15 amino acids. Germline assignment: CDR1 LGHNT and CDR2 FRNRAP. The chain employs TRBV12-5 and TRBJ1-1; weak D call: TRBD1 (5 bases). The clonotype comes from a human donor with non-small cell lung cancer that progressed on radiotherapy plus ipilimumab. Some clones in this sample may be carry-over from other donors' samples. Sample: peripheral blood, taken from a patient treated with radiotherapy plus ipilimumab. The CDR3 region has the DNA TGTGCTAGTGGTTTGGTAGTGGGGCGAAACACTGAAGCTTTCTTT. Encoded protein: CASGLVVGRNTEAFF. The whole variable domain, remainder taken from reference TRBV12-5 and TRBJ1-1, is DARVTQTPRHKVTEMGQEVTMRCQPILGHNTVFWYRQTMMQGLELLAYFRNRAPLDDSGMPKDRFSAEMPDATLATLKIQPSEPRDSAVYFCASGLVVGRNTEAFFGQGTRLTVV.